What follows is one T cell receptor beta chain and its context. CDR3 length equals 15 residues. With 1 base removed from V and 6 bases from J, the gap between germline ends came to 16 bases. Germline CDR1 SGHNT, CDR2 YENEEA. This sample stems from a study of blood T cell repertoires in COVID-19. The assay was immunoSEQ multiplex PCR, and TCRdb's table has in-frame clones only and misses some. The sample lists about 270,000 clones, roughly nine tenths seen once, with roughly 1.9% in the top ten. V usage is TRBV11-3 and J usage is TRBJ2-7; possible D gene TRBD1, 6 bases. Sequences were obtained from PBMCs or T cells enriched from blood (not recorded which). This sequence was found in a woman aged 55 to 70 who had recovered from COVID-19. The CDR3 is CASSLAPAGVGEQYF. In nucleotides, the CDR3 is TGTGCCAGCAGCTTAGCCCCCGCAGGGGTTGGCGAGCAGTACTTC.